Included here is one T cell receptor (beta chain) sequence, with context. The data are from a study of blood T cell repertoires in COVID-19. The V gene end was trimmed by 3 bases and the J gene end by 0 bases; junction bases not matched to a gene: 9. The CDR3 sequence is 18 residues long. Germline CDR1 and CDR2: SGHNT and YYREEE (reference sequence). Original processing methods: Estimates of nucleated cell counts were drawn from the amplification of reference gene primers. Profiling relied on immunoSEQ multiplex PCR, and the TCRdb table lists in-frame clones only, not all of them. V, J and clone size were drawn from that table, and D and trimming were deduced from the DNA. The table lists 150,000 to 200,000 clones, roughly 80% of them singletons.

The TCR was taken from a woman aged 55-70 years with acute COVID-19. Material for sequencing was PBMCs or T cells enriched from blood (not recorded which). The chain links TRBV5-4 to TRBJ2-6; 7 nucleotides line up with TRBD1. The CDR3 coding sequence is TGTGCCAGCAGCTCTACTACAGGGGCCACCTCTGGGGCCAACGTCCTGACTTTC. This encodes CASSSTTGATSGANVLTF.